This T cell receptor beta chain is drawn from a study of cytomegalovirus exposure and HLA in healthy donors (dated by TCRdb to 2016 to 2017). At the level of the whole study: An earlier analysis of approximately 640 of the donors reported roughly 270 Gb of sequence data and some 120 million unique TCR beta sequences from around 200 million T cells. An earlier analysis of 500 to 750 of the donors applied high-throughput TCR beta sequencing to assess whether each TCR beta V gene segment acted as functional or pseudogenic. Of the approximately 400 genotyped donors, around 81% fell in the genetic ancestry cluster associated with self-reported Caucasian donors. A later analysis re-examined previously published TCR beta repertoires from roughly 650 donors and added high-resolution HLA genotyping to investigate patterns of TCR occurrence. In addition to the first cohort of roughly 700 subjects, a separate validation cohort of about 120 different subjects was used. Because of strong linkage in the cohort, a few DR-DQ haplotypes were treated as single units for association and clustering. Genome-wide SNP genotypes for about 65% of the roughly 700 donors were used in a later genetic analysis, which treated that subset as a discovery cohort. High-throughput TCR immunosequencing, statistical association of individual TCRs with disease status, and machine learning were combined to predict cytomegalovirus infection status. HLA typing included class I and class II loci at four-digit resolution. The number of typed donors differed by locus: about 629-640 for A, B, C, DRB1 and DQB1; 500 to 550 for DQA1; approximately 610 for DPA1; and about 450 for DPB1. Donor age, sex, ethnicity and CMV serostatus were compiled alongside the repertoire data. In the later analysis, no new phenotypic data were used to find candidate immune exposures; instead, reliance was placed on TCR beta sequences and their occurrence across donors. The study used immunosequencing to profile the T cell repertoires of 600 to 850 subjects and linked those repertoires to cytomegalovirus serostatus. Roughly 320 gigabases of sequencing data and around 85 million unique TCR sequences made up an early release that covered approximately 650 HLA-typed donors. Among over 350 genotyped donors of the cohort, an average of approximately 240,000 unique TCR beta nucleotide sequences were sequenced per donor, around 18% of them non-productive. The study aimed to test whether cataloging public T cell receptors could reveal signatures of past pathogen exposure. Every repertoire in the discovery cohort had been generated on one and the same sequencing platform. General study outcomes and caveats: Strong co-occurrence of HLA alleles, especially DR and DQ, made assigning TCR associations to individual alleles difficult. The cohort was sequenced for TCR beta chains only, and without alpha or paired-chain data the features that could be detected were limited. Sequencing depth was assumed to be roughly uniform across donors in the presence/absence analyses, though that assumption may not hold. The authors suggested that the approach could potentially be generalized to other disease states and immunological phenotypes. A further reported finding was that TCR beta sequences accurately predicted the HLA-A and HLA-B alleles for most subjects in the first cohort. Specific HLA alleles were associated with 15,000 to 20,000 TCR beta sequences at a false discovery rate of 0.05 in a later analysis. In a later genetic analysis, a missense DCLRE1C variant was associated with V-gene and J-gene trimming of TCR beta chains, and the association was replicated in an independent cohort. Linkage disequilibrium might explain the correlated functional status among segregating V segments, but an unknown experimental factor could not be excluded. Compared with equally common non-associated chains, HLA-associated TCR beta chains in a later analysis were more clonally expanded and had lower generation probabilities. A cluster of highly shared sequence variants was judged likely to represent a technical artifact of the sequencing pipeline. Some IMGT-functional V segments, including TRBV6-2 and TRBV6-3, could not be told apart with the 87-base-pair reads, so those segments were excluded. In both the original and validation cohorts, the classifier was reported to diagnose cytomegalovirus status with high specificity and sensitivity. In a later genetic analysis, fewer N-insertions in productive TCRs were reported among donors in an Asian-associated ancestry cluster than the roughly 700-donor mean. While some public TCRs were present in many individuals, most TCR sequences turned up only very rarely across donors. The study gave a list of 150 to 200 TCR beta chains associated with cytomegalovirus. In a later analysis, TCR association rates were found to vary across HLA loci, with the most associated TCRs seen for DRB1 alleles and the fewest for HLA-C alleles. The only immune exposure information available for the cohort was CMV serostatus. A few of the identified cytomegalovirus-associated TCR beta chains were confirmed in vitro to be specific for cytomegalovirus antigens. Around 16 rarely observed V segments, including chromosome 9 orphons, were excluded from the earlier analysis of 550 to 700 of the donors because counts were too low. A later analysis found that most CMV-associated TCR beta chains appeared HLA-restricted, with HLA associations seemingly driven largely by CMV exposure. In a later analysis, several top co-occurrence clusters were reported to appear linked to parvovirus B19, influenza, CMV and Epstein-Barr virus. Because some donors lacked HLA typing at each locus, the association tests relied only on the typed subset. Broadly in line with IMGT annotations, most TCR beta V segments showed up in productive rearrangements about 87% or about 30% of the time in an earlier analysis of 587 of the donors.

Library method: the immunoSEQ multiplex PCR assay. For the multiplex PCR, a mixture combining 60 forward primers for TCR Vbeta segments and 13 reverse primers for TCR Jbeta segments was used. The CDR3 region of rearranged TCR beta genes was amplified from genomic DNA with a multiplex PCR assay. The amplified TCR beta libraries were sequenced on the Illumina HiSeq System as 87-base-pair reads. The study's processing was this. A later analysis tallied 80 million to 95 million unique TCR beta chains across the 660 or so repertoires, and around 10 million of those chains were shared by two or more donors. A nearest-neighbor algorithm error-corrected the raw reads and collapsed the reads into unique sequences, merging closely related sequences to remove PCR and sequencing errors. Alignment of CDR3 sequences to IMGT reference sequences was used to assign V, D and J gene segments. For a sequence to be retained, at least a six-nucleotide match to both a V gene segment and a J gene segment was required. A rearrangement was called productive if the CDR3 had no stop codons and remained in frame with V and J, and every other rearrangement was called non-productive. CDR3 was defined according to IMGT convention as the region running from the second conserved V-encoded cysteine to the conserved J-encoded phenylalanine. The earlier analysis of fewer than 700 of the donors excluded sequences that lacked an unambiguous match to a single V gene segment. In an earlier analysis of 500 to 750 of the donors, V segments were called functional above 56.7% productive rearrangements and were called segregating when the between-donor standard deviation exceeded 5%. A statistical classification framework was built for diagnosing cytomegalovirus status from the catalog of TCR beta chain sequences. A later analysis assigned V and J genes by comparing TCR nucleotide sequences with IMGT/GENE-DB human TR gene sequences. In a later analysis, CDR3 sequences and most-parsimonious VDJ recombination scenarios were assigned using the TCRdist pipeline. In a later analysis, each TCR beta chain was defined by its CDR3 amino acid sequence together with its V-gene family, and reads lacking a unique V-gene family were excluded. As a way to deal with suspected cross-contamination and a sequencing artifact, a later analysis dropped 592 nucleotide sequences that were highly shared and had low generation probability. A later analysis calculated a clonal expansion index for each public chain from normalized within-repertoire ranks of inferred template counts. In a later analysis, generation probabilities were computed with a VDJ recombination model fitted to out-of-frame rearrangements, and the resulting probabilities were checked against IGoR. In a later analysis, TCR-TCR, TCR-HLA and TCR-CMV co-occurrence was scored with hypergeometric tests, and a repertoire-size bias correction was applied to TCR pairs. False discovery rates were estimated in a later analysis by permuting HLA or CMV assignments 20 times. In a later analysis, co-occurring TCRs were grouped using DBSCAN, and TCRdist sequence similarity was added for clustering within HLA-allele-positive subsets. Repertoires with fewer than 30,000 or more than 120,000 public chains, plus five repertoires with anomalous nucleotide sharing, were excluded from co-occurrence clustering. Held by TCRdb, this immuneACCESS table contains in-frame sequences only and omits some clones. Under half of the omission traces to an unresolved V gene where checked; the cause of the rest is unknown. V and J calls and clone size are those listed in that table; D and trimming were worked out from the DNA. The sample profile shows 140,000 or so clones; roughly two thirds of them were found once. The top ten constitute around 1.8% of the sample.

The cohort consisted of 666 healthy bone marrow donors. Cohort members were all nominally healthy when sampled, although unrecorded immune exposures were likely present. The donor tested CMV seronegative, placing the donor among the 350 or so seronegative members of the cohort. A peripheral blood sample was collected from each donor, and TCR beta sequencing was performed on peripheral blood mononuclear cells. The Qiagen DNeasy Blood Extraction Kit was used to extract genomic DNA from the blood cell samples. V loses 0 bases at its end and J loses 14 bases; junction bases beyond the gene matches: 13. Taken from cysteine to phenylalanine, the CDR3 has 15 residues. Only CDR3 DNA is held: 45 bases, read in frame from base 1. The germline V gene yields SGHTA for CDR1 and FQGNSA for CDR2. In the case of this clone: What antigen it recognizes has not been identified. The input lacks base qualities; no much larger clone sits a single base away.

The chain links TRBV7-2 with TRBJ2-1, and 7 junctional nucleotides match TRBD1. This receptor was obtained from a male donor in good health and CMV-seronegative. Sequenced sample: PBMCs. The nucleotides are TGTGCCAGCAGCTTAGCCCTCGACAGGGACACCCTTAAGTTCTTC. This gives the protein CASSLALDRDTLKFF.